One sample yielded the 30 T cell receptor beta chains listed below, sequenced in a study of cytomegalovirus exposure and HLA in healthy donors. The study ran its PCR with 60 Vbeta and 13 Jbeta primers. The method was immunoSEQ multiplex PCR; TCRdb's version includes in-frame clones alone and lacks a portion of them. The sample contains roughly 150,000 clones, 70% of which appear only once. Sequencing was carried out using PBMCs. The origin of the receptors is a woman aged 55 to 70 in good health and CMV-seropositive.

The chain carries TRBV5-1 and TRBJ1-5; tentative D call: TRBD1 (5 bases). Trimming took off 2 bases at V and 1 base at J, with 10 bases between the two ends. CDR1 and CDR2 (germline): SGHRS, YFSETQ. The CDR3 has 15 amino acids. DNA for the CDR3: TGCGCCAGCAGCTTTGACAGCCGGAGCAATCAGCCCCAGCATTTT. This translates into CASSFDSRSNQPQHF.

The chain is built from TRBV2 and TRBJ2-1; the match to TRBD1 covers 7 bases. J gave up 2 bases and V 11 bases, and 6 bases lay outside the gene matches. The CDR3 runs 13 residues. The germline CDR1 and CDR2 sequences are SNHLY and FYNNEI. CDR3 DNA sequence: TGTGCCGGAAAACAGGGGACCTACAATGAGCAGTTCTTC. Translation: CAGKQGTYNEQFF. The variable domain in full, with the rest retrieved from reference TRBV2 and TRBJ2-1, is EPEVTQTPSHQVTQMGQEVILRCVPISNHLYFYWYRQILGQKVEFLVSFYNNEISEKSEIFDDQFSVERPDGSNFTLKIRSTKLEDSAMYFCAGKQGTYNEQFFGPGTRLTVL.

This clone was observed a few times. V usage is TRBV5-5 and J usage is TRBJ2-3, with TRBD2 matching over 9 bases. The J segment lost 4 bases and the V segment lost 0 bases, leaving 6 bases of the junction unmatched. This CDR3 contains 16 residues. Looked up from germline, CDR1 is SGHKS and CDR2 is YYEKEE (reference sequence). For the CDR3, the DNA is TGTGCCAGCAGCTTGGTAGCTAGCGGGAATCCAGATACGCAGTATTTT. It encodes CASSLVASGNPDTQYF.

The CDR3 region is CASRPTGSGTDTQYF. In nucleotides, the CDR3 is TGTGCCAGCAGACCCACAGGGTCAGGCACAGATACGCAGTATTTT. The rearrangement links TRBV2 to TRBJ2-3; a possible D gene is TRBD1 (6 bases). Trimming took 6 bases from V and 1 from J, leaving 14 bases between them. Per germline, CDR1 SNHLY and CDR2 FYNNEI. This CDR3 comprises 15 residues.

This clone has only a few counts. This chain links TRBV6-5 with TRBJ2-3; possibly TRBD1 for D (6 bases). CDR1 and CDR2 (germline): MNHEY, SVGAGI. Trimming removed 5 bases at V and 1 base at J, with 7 bases between. The CDR3 extends over 13 amino acids. CDR3 DNA sequence: TGTGCCAGCAGTAAGGGGGGCACAGATACGCAGTATTTT. Its translation: CASSKGGTDTQYF.

The CDR3 nucleotides are TGTGCCAGCAGTTTATTAGGGCTAGCGGTAAACACCGGGGAGCTGTTTTTT. Translated, it gives CASSLLGLAVNTGELFF. V gene TRBV28 combines with J gene TRBJ2-2, with 7 nucleotides matching TRBD2. This CDR3 comprises 17 residues. Trimming took 1 base from V and 2 from J; bases not matched to a gene: 7. CDR1 is MDHEN, CDR2 SYDVKM, per germline.

This clone was counted a few times. V usage is TRBV5-1 and J usage is TRBJ2-1, with TRBD1 as a possible D gene (5 bases). The CDR3 spans 13 residues. V shed 1 base and J shed 6 bases, with 8 bases lying between them. The germline V gene has CDR1 SGHRS and CDR2 YFSETQ. CDR3 DNA sequence: TGCGCCAGCAGCTTGAAGGGGTTCAATGAGCAGTTCTTC. Translation: CASSLKGFNEQFF.

In regard to this clone: Other nucleotide sequences from this sample produce the same CDR3. CDR3 nucleotide sequence: TGTGCCAGCAGTTTACCAGGGAACACTGAAGCTTTCTTT. Translated: CASSLPGNTEAFF. The chain links TRBV28 to TRBJ1-1; no definite D call. V was pared by 2 bases and J by 1 base, with 5 bases between. This CDR3 is built from 13 residues. Germline V gene lookup returns CDR1 MDHEN and CDR2 SYDVKM.

V gene TRBV7-9 combines with J gene TRBJ1-1; 8 positions match TRBD1. Germline CDR1 SEHNR, CDR2 FQNEAQ (reference sequence). CDR3 length: 9 amino acids. The CDR3 spells CATGGRAFF. CDR3 coding DNA: TGTGCTACAGGGGGGCGGGCTTTCTTT.

The chain combines TRBV30 with TRBJ2-1; 9 bases match TRBD2. The J segment lost 6 bases and the V segment lost 0 bases, leaving 6 bases of the junction unmatched. This CDR3 has 15 amino acids. CDR1 is GTSNPN and CDR2 is SVGIG in the germline V gene (reference sequence). CDR3 coding DNA: TGTGCCTGGAGTGTAGCGGGAGGTCCCACCAATGAGCAGTTCTTC. Translation gives CAWSVAGGPTNEQFF.

The chain uses TRBV19 and TRBJ1-1; D uncertain. Trimming removed 8 bases at V and 5 bases at J, with 18 bases between. Germline V gene lookup returns CDR1 LNHDA and CDR2 SQIVND (reference sequence). The CDR3 runs to 14 residues. DNA of the CDR3: TGTGCCAGTGCTAGAACCTATCAACAAACTGAAGCTTTCTTT. The encoded protein is CASARTYQQTEAFF.

The chain couples TRBV28 to TRBJ1-1; D gene ambiguous. V was cut by 6 bases and J by 5 bases, with 19 bases left in between. This CDR3 spans 15 amino acids. Germline values: CDR1 MDHEN, CDR2 SYDVKM. The CDR3 loop is CASRPAWARRTEAFF. CDR3 bases: TGTGCCAGCAGGCCTGCTTGGGCCAGACGAACTGAAGCTTTCTTT.

This clone was seen a single time. The chain uses TRBV6-1 and TRBJ2-7; 8 nucleotides line up with TRBD1. The germline V gene has CDR1 MNHNS and CDR2 SASEGT. Germline trimming cut 2 bases from V and 4 bases from J; bases unmatched to any gene: 4. This CDR3 has 14 residues. CDR3 bases: TGTGCCAGCAGTGAAAGAGGGACAGGTTACGAGCAGTACTTC. This codes for CASSERGTGYEQYF.

V gene TRBV30 combines with J gene TRBJ1-6, with 12 nucleotides matching TRBD1. Germline V gives CDR1 GTSNPN, CDR2 SVGIG (reference sequence). This CDR3 comprises 14 residues. V shed 5 bases and J 8 bases; nucleotides not matched to a gene: 4. The CDR3 spells CAWGTGGRHSPLHF. For the CDR3, the DNA is TGTGCCTGGGGGACAGGGGGCCGTCATTCACCCCTCCACTTT.

Worth noting for this clone: An end of the junction does not agree with germline; a read error may underlie this. The V gene is TRBV6-6, the J gene TRBJ2-7; 7 positions match TRBD1. CDR3 length equals 15 residues. The germline CDR1 and CDR2 sequences are MNHNY and SVGAGI (reference sequence). CDR3 sequence reads: CASSYSKGQTYAQYF. As DNA, the CDR3 is TGTGCCAGCAGTTACTCAAAGGGACAGACCTACGCGCAGTACTTC.

This clone was seen a few times. The chain joins TRBV7-2 to TRBJ2-1, with 9 bases aligning to TRBD2. Germline V gene lookup returns CDR1 SGHTA and CDR2 FQGNSA. V trimming: 3 bases; J trimming: 12 bases; junction bases outside the gene matches: 9. This CDR3 has 14 amino acids. The CDR3 coding sequence is TGTGCCAGCAGCTTCGGCGGGAGGGCCGAGTGGCAGTTCTTC. Protein: CASSFGGRAEWQFF. The full variable domain, with the rest looked up from reference TRBV7-2 and TRBJ2-1, is GAGVSQSPSNKVTEKGKDVELRCDPISGHTALYWYRQSLGQGLEFLIYFQGNSAPDKSGLPSDRFSAERTGGSVSTLTIQRTQQEDSAVYLCASSFGGRAEWQFFGPGTRLTVL.

The chain uses TRBV27 and TRBJ1-1; 8 bases align to TRBD1. CDR3 length: 12 residues. Trimming took 5 bases from V and 7 from J; bases not matched to a gene: 3. The germline CDR1 and CDR2 sequences are MNHEY and SMNVEV (reference sequence). CDR3 residues: CASSQTGDEAFF. In DNA, the CDR3 is TGTGCCAGCAGTCAGACAGGGGATGAAGCTTTCTTT.

The J gene is TRBJ2-5, the V gene TRBV28, with TRBD2 matching 7 bases. Germline-derived CDR1 and CDR2 are MDHEN and SYDVKM. This CDR3 has 15 amino acids. The junction had 10 bases not matched to a gene; V was cut back by 5 bases and J by 4 bases. CDR3 sequence reads: CASSRNSGLRETQYF. Written as DNA, the CDR3 is TGTGCCAGCAGTCGTAATTCGGGACTAAGAGAGACCCAGTACTTC.

The J gene is TRBJ1-1, the V gene TRBV27; tentatively, D is TRBD1 (6 bases). CDR1 and CDR2 from the germline V gene are MNHEY and SMNVEV (reference sequence). CDR3 length: 16 amino acids. V was cut by 5 bases and J by 5 bases, with 21 bases left in between. The CDR3 reads CASSAPGTPSETEAFF. CDR3 sequence (DNA): TGTGCCAGCAGTGCCCCCGGGACACCCTCCGAGACTGAAGCTTTCTTT.

This clone was observed once. The rearrangement uses TRBV6-1 and TRBJ1-5, with a weak D call TRBD1 (6 bases). Trimming shortened V by 6 bases and J by 0 bases, and 12 bases separated the two germline ends. The CDR3 contains 15 residues. The germline CDR1 and CDR2 sequences are MNHNS and SASEGT. The CDR3 here is CASRDSGLSNQPQHF. In nucleotides, the CDR3 is TGTGCCAGCAGGGACAGCGGACTTAGCAATCAGCCCCAGCATTTT.

The chain joins TRBV30 to TRBJ1-4; 10 bases match TRBD1. Per germline, CDR1 GTSNPN and CDR2 SVGIG (reference sequence). V lost 2 bases to trimming and J lost 4 bases; unmatched junction nucleotides: 7. The CDR3 has 16 residues. The CDR3 is CAWSRDRGLDNEKLFF. The CDR3 bases are TGTGCCTGGAGTCGAGACAGGGGGCTGGATAATGAAAAACTGTTTTTT.

There are a few counts of this clone. The rearrangement joins TRBV7-9 to TRBJ1-2, with a possible D match to TRBD1 (5 bases). The V end was cut by 5 bases, the J end by 6 bases, with 10 bases between. The CDR3 spans 12 residues. CDR1 is SEHNR and CDR2 is FQNEAQ in the germline V gene (reference sequence). CDR3 residues: CASSMGLHGYTF. The CDR3 DNA reads TGTGCCAGCAGCATGGGGCTCCATGGCTACACCTTC.

V and J are TRBV29-1 and TRBJ1-1; possibly TRBD1 for D (6 bases). Germline CDR1 is SQVTM and CDR2 is ANQGSEA. There are 14 residues in the CDR3. V lost 1 base to trimming and J lost 1 base, with 10 bases between them. CDR3: CSVEGQGQNTEAFF. The CDR3 DNA reads as TGCAGCGTTGAAGGTCAGGGGCAGAACACTGAAGCTTTCTTT.

The chain employs TRBV6-5 and TRBJ2-1; 7 nucleotides agree with TRBD2. Germline loops: CDR1 MNHEY, CDR2 SVGAGI. Trimming at V came to 7 bases and at J to 7 bases, leaving 13 bases not matched to a gene. This CDR3 is built from 15 residues. CDR3 DNA: TGTGCCAGCACCTACCAAGGCGGGAGTATTAATGAGCAGTTCTTC. It codes for CASTYQGGSINEQFF.

J is TRBJ1-1 and V is TRBV5-1, with unresolved D. Germline CDR1 SGHRS, CDR2 YFSETQ. The CDR3 contains 13 residues. V shed 5 bases and J shed 1 base, with 9 bases lying between them. CDR3 nucleotide sequence: TGCGCCAGCAGTGGGGAGGAGAACACTGAAGCTTTCTTT. This encodes CASSGEENTEAFF.

The chain recombines TRBV6-1 with TRBJ1-4; a weak D match, TRBD1 (6 bases). The germline CDR1 and CDR2 sequences are MNHNS and SASEGT. The CDR3 contains 14 residues. The germline V and J ends were trimmed by 3 bases and 7 bases, with 12 bases remaining between them. The CDR3 spells CASSEWRGGEKLFF. In DNA form, the CDR3 reads TGTGCCAGCAGTGAGTGGAGGGGGGGTGAAAAACTGTTTTTT.

The gene calls are TRBV10-1 and TRBJ1-1, with 9 bases lining up with TRBD1. From germline, CDR1 is WNHNN and CDR2 SYGVQD (reference sequence). The CDR3 runs to 14 residues. V shed 5 bases, J shed 1 base, and the junction held 2 bases outside the gene matches. The CDR3 loop reads CASSRGQGNTEAFF. The CDR3 nucleotides read TGCGCCAGCAGTCGGGGACAGGGGAACACTGAAGCTTTCTTT.

Only a few counts were recorded for this clone. V is TRBV5-1 and J is TRBJ2-5; 10 nucleotides match TRBD1. Per the germline V gene, CDR1 is SGHRS and CDR2 is YFSETQ. Losses at the gene ends were 4 bases for V and 5 bases for J; bases not matched to a gene: 14. The CDR3 is 17 amino acids. CDR3 in amino acids: CASSLGTGAGARETQYF. The CDR3 bases are TGCGCCAGCAGCCTTGGGACAGGGGCAGGAGCGAGGGAGACCCAGTACTTC.

The chain carries TRBV5-1 and TRBJ1-1; D gene unclear. The CDR3 runs to 13 residues. V was clipped by 1 base and J by 1 base, with 5 bases between them. The germline V gene encodes CDR1 SGHRS and CDR2 YFSETQ. The CDR3 spells CASSLRRNTEAFF. As DNA, the CDR3 is TGCGCCAGCAGCTTGAGGAGGAACACTGAAGCTTTCTTT.

The chain combines TRBV15 with TRBJ1-1; D gene ambiguous. Trimming shortened V by 0 bases and J by 10 bases, and 12 bases separated the two germline ends. From germline, CDR1 is LNHNV and CDR2 YYDKDF (reference sequence). The CDR3 has 13 residues. The CDR3: CATSRDLGRGAFF. The CDR3 DNA sequence: TGTGCCACCAGCAGAGATCTGGGCCGGGGAGCTTTCTTT.